These T cell receptor beta chains were read from a single sample in a study of CD8 T cells in Susac syndrome. TCRdb re-analysed the immunoSEQ multiplex PCR reads in MiXCR, keeping a single row per CDR3 protein. Among some 150,000 distinct CDR3 sequences listed, around 95% were seen once. The source material was CD4+ T cells from PBMCs. Receptor source: a human donor with Susac syndrome. Both conserved end residues are part of each CDR3. A D gene is named only where the DNA matches it firmly. The size field is filled for only some rows; it gives once, few, many or a size class.

d_gene: TRBD1
j_gene: TRBJ2-5
v_gene: TRBV9
abundance: .
CDR3nt: TGTGCCAGCAGCGCCACGGGACAGTTCGAGACCCAGTACTTC
CDR3aa: CASSATGQFETQYF

d_gene: .
j_gene: TRBJ2-7
v_gene: TRBV3-1
abundance: .
CDR3nt: TGTGCCAGCGGGGTTCTTTACGAGCAGTACTTC
CDR3aa: CASGVLYEQYF

d_gene: TRBD2
j_gene: TRBJ2-7
v_gene: TRBV20-1
abundance: .
CDR3nt: TGCAGTGCTAGAGATCGAACTAGCGGGGGGATCAACGAGCAGTACTTC
CDR3aa: CSARDRTSGGINEQYF

d_gene: .
j_gene: TRBJ2-3
v_gene: TRBV25-1
abundance: .
CDR3nt: TGTGCCAGCAGTGAGACTACCGGCACAGATACGCAGTATTTT
CDR3aa: CASSETTGTDTQYF

d_gene: .
j_gene: TRBJ2-7
v_gene: TRBV20-1
abundance: .
CDR3nt: TGCAGTGCTAGAGGTCTTACCTACGAGCAGTACTTC
CDR3aa: CSARGLTYEQYF

d_gene: TRBD2
j_gene: TRBJ2-5
v_gene: TRBV5-1
abundance: .
CDR3nt: TGCGCCAGCAGCTCCGGGGGGGGAGAGACCCAGTACTTC
CDR3aa: CASSSGGGETQYF

d_gene: TRBD1
j_gene: TRBJ2-5
v_gene: TRBV19
abundance: .
CDR3nt: TGTGCCAGTAGTAGGGACAGAAGCGAGACCCAGTACTTC
CDR3aa: CASSRDRSETQYF

d_gene: .
j_gene: TRBJ2-7
v_gene: TRBV7-8
abundance: .
CDR3nt: TGTGCCAGCAGCTTACTGAATCCACAGGGAGGCGAGCAGTACTTC
CDR3aa: CASSLLNPQGGEQYF

d_gene: .
j_gene: TRBJ2-7
v_gene: TRBV29-1
abundance: once
CDR3nt: TGCAGCGTTGTAAGGACGGGCTACGAGCAGTACTTC
CDR3aa: CSVVRTGYEQYF

d_gene: TRBD1
j_gene: TRBJ1-1
v_gene: TRBV30
abundance: .
CDR3nt: TGTGCCTACAAATCCGGGACAGGGACTGAAGCTTTCTTT
CDR3aa: CAYKSGTGTEAFF

d_gene: TRBD1
j_gene: TRBJ2-1
v_gene: TRBV7-3
abundance: .
CDR3nt: TGTGCCAGCAGCTCCCTGGGGAACAGGGGTTCCTCCTACAATGAGCAGTTCTTC
CDR3aa: CASSSLGNRGSSYNEQFF

d_gene: TRBD1
j_gene: TRBJ2-7
v_gene: TRBV2
abundance: once
CDR3nt: TGTGCCAGCAGTCCCCAGACAGGGGGATACGACGAGCAGTACTTC
CDR3aa: CASSPQTGGYDEQYF

d_gene: TRBD2
j_gene: TRBJ2-1
v_gene: TRBV7-2
abundance: .
CDR3nt: TGTGCCAGCAGCTTGCTTAGCGGGAGTTGGAAGAATGAGCAGTTCTTC
CDR3aa: CASSLLSGSWKNEQFF

d_gene: .
j_gene: TRBJ2-2
v_gene: TRBV7-9
abundance: .
CDR3nt: TGTGCCAGCAGCTTTGAAGGGTCCGGGGAGCTGTTTTTT
CDR3aa: CASSFEGSGELFF

d_gene: .
j_gene: TRBJ2-5
v_gene: TRBV6-2/TRBV6-3
abundance: .
CDR3nt: TGTGCCAGCAGTCAAACAGGGTCCGAAGGGACCCAGTACTTC
CDR3aa: CASSQTGSEGTQYF

d_gene: .
j_gene: TRBJ1-5
v_gene: TRBV29-1
abundance: .
CDR3nt: TGCAGCGTCGCCGACAGTAATAGCAATCAGCCCCAGCATTTT
CDR3aa: CSVADSNSNQPQHF

d_gene: .
j_gene: TRBJ1-1
v_gene: TRBV20-1
abundance: .
CDR3nt: TGCAGTGCTACCCCATCACGAAACACTGAAGCTTTCTTT
CDR3aa: CSATPSRNTEAFF

d_gene: .
j_gene: TRBJ2-3
v_gene: TRBV27
abundance: .
CDR3nt: TGTGCCAGCAGTTTAAAAGACGCGGGAGATACGCAGTATTTT
CDR3aa: CASSLKDAGDTQYF

d_gene: .
j_gene: TRBJ2-1
v_gene: TRBV4-3
abundance: .
CDR3nt: TGCGCCAGCAGCCAAGGCGTGGGACACGGGCGAGAGCAGTTCTTC
CDR3aa: CASSQGVGHGREQFF

d_gene: .
j_gene: TRBJ2-1
v_gene: TRBV12-3/TRBV12-4
abundance: .
CDR3nt: TGTGCCAGCAGTTTAACGGGGAATGAGCAGTTCTTC
CDR3aa: CASSLTGNEQFF

d_gene: .
j_gene: TRBJ2-7
v_gene: TRBV29-1
abundance: .
CDR3nt: TGCAGCGTCCTAAGGGGGACCTACGAGCAGTACTTC
CDR3aa: CSVLRGTYEQYF

d_gene: .
j_gene: TRBJ2-2
v_gene: TRBV25-1
abundance: .
CDR3nt: TGTGCCAGCAGCCTACCCTTGGGGGCCGGGGAGCTGTTTTTT
CDR3aa: CASSLPLGAGELFF

d_gene: .
j_gene: TRBJ2-1
v_gene: TRBV28
abundance: .
CDR3nt: TGTGCCAGCAGGACGGGGGGCCTAACCTCCTACAATGAGCAGTTCTTC
CDR3aa: CASRTGGLTSYNEQFF

d_gene: TRBD1
j_gene: TRBJ1-6
v_gene: TRBV27
abundance: .
CDR3nt: TGTGCCAGCAGTTTAGGAGGGGGCGTTGACTCACCCCTCCACTTT
CDR3aa: CASSLGGGVDSPLHF

d_gene: TRBD1
j_gene: TRBJ1-2
v_gene: TRBV20-1
abundance: .
CDR3nt: TGCAGCGCGGGACAGGGATATCGTGGCTACACCTTC
CDR3aa: CSAGQGYRGYTF

d_gene: .
j_gene: TRBJ2-3
v_gene: TRBV24-1
abundance: .
CDR3nt: TGTGCCACCAGTAGCAGAATCACAGATACGCAGTATTTT
CDR3aa: CATSSRITDTQYF

d_gene: .
j_gene: TRBJ2-5
v_gene: TRBV3-1
abundance: .
CDR3nt: TGTGCCAGCAGCCCCCGAGGAAAGAATCCGGACGGGACCCAGTACTTC
CDR3aa: CASSPRGKNPDGTQYF

d_gene: .
j_gene: TRBJ1-1
v_gene: TRBV20-1
abundance: .
CDR3nt: TGCAGTGCTAGAGATTATGCAGGAGGGAAAGCTTTCTTT
CDR3aa: CSARDYAGGKAFF

d_gene: TRBD2
j_gene: TRBJ2-5
v_gene: TRBV27
abundance: .
CDR3nt: TGTGCCAGCAGACGGGGGGGGACACCGTCTTCTGGGACCCAGTACTTC
CDR3aa: CASRRGGTPSSGTQYF

d_gene: .
j_gene: TRBJ1-2
v_gene: TRBV20-1
abundance: .
CDR3nt: TGCAGTGCCAGTTCGGGGTTCGATGGCTACACCTTC
CDR3aa: CSASSGFDGYTF

d_gene: .
j_gene: TRBJ2-2
v_gene: TRBV3-1
abundance: .
CDR3nt: TGTGCCAGCAGACTCTCGAACACCGGGGAGCTGTTTTTT
CDR3aa: CASRLSNTGELFF

d_gene: TRBD1
j_gene: TRBJ1-2
v_gene: TRBV19
abundance: .
CDR3nt: TGTGCCAGTAGTGGAACAGGGGGTTGGAACTATGGCTACACCTTC
CDR3aa: CASSGTGGWNYGYTF

d_gene: TRBD1
j_gene: TRBJ1-4
v_gene: TRBV25-1
abundance: .
CDR3nt: TGTGCCAGCAGTGGGAGAGGAAGGGACAGCCTCGGTGAAAAACTGTTTTTT
CDR3aa: CASSGRGRDSLGEKLFF

d_gene: TRBD1
j_gene: TRBJ2-3
v_gene: TRBV10-3
abundance: few
CDR3nt: TGTGCCATCAGTGGAGGGACAGGGGCCACAGATACGCAGTATTTT
CDR3aa: CAISGGTGATDTQYF

d_gene: .
j_gene: TRBJ2-4
v_gene: TRBV20-1
abundance: .
CDR3nt: TGCAGTGCGGGGAGGGGGAGGGCCAAAAACATTCAGTACTTC
CDR3aa: CSAGRGRAKNIQYF

d_gene: TRBD1
j_gene: TRBJ2-3
v_gene: TRBV3-1
abundance: .
CDR3nt: TGTGCCAGCACCTTACAGGGGAATACGCAGTATTTT
CDR3aa: CASTLQGNTQYF

d_gene: .
j_gene: TRBJ2-7
v_gene: TRBV6-6
abundance: .
CDR3nt: TGTGCCAGCAGCCCTGGGATTGAGCAGTACTTC
CDR3aa: CASSPGIEQYF

d_gene: TRBD1
j_gene: TRBJ1-5
v_gene: TRBV9
abundance: .
CDR3nt: TGTGCCAGCAGCTTCCAGGGGGCAAGCAATCAGCCCCAGCATTTT
CDR3aa: CASSFQGASNQPQHF